The clone carrying this T cell receptor (beta chain) showed up just once. This entry belongs to a study of tumor T cells in aggressive B-cell lymphoma. The data were produced by immunoSEQ multiplex PCR, yet TCRdb's version contains in-frame clones alone and is incomplete. Of thousands of clones in the sample, 70% to 80% were seen once. The CDR3 has 17 residues. The V end was cut by 5 bases, the J end by 4 bases, with 21 bases between. Per the germline V gene, CDR1 is SGHVS and CDR2 is FQNEAQ. The sample comprised tumor tissue. This TCR was sampled from an adult with diffuse large B cell lymphoma. The chain carries TRBV7-8 and TRBJ1-5; a possible D gene is TRBD1 (6 bases). Here the CDR3 DNA reads TGTGCCAGCAGCCCTATTCCTACAGGGAATGTTAATCAGCCCCAGCATTTT. It translates to CASSPIPTGNVNQPQHF.